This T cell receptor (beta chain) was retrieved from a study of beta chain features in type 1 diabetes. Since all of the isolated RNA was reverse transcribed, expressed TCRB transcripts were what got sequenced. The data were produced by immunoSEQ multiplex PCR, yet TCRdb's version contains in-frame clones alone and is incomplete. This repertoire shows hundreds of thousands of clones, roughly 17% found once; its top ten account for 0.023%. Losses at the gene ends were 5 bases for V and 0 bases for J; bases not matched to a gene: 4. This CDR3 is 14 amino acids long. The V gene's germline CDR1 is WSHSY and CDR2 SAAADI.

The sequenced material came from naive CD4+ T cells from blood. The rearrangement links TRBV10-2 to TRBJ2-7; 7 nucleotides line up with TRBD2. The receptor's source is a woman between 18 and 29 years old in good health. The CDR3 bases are TGCGCCAGCAGTACAGCGGGACCCTCCTACGAGCAGTACTTC. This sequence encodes CASSTAGPSYEQYF.